The 20 T cell receptor beta chains listed next were all sequenced from one sample in a study of CD8+ T cells in alopecia areata. Treatment defined: oral pan-JAK inhibitor, 5-10 mg twice daily. Following extraction, RNA underwent reverse transcription to cDNA, which served as the sequencing template. Sequencing used immunoSEQ multiplex PCR; TCRdb keeps in-frame clones, though not all of them. The table records 170,000 or so clones, roughly 53% of them present only once. The material sequenced was CD8+ T cells sorted from blood, taken at week 24, from a patient treated with tofacitinib. These receptors originate from a human donor with alopecia areata.

The chain combines TRBV6-5 with TRBJ2-1; TRBD2 matches 7 bases. The trim removed 5 bases at V and 6 bases at J, leaving 7 bases unmatched. Per the germline V gene, CDR1 is MNHEY and CDR2 is SVGAGI. This CDR3 has 14 residues. The CDR3 DNA follows: TGTGCCAGCAGTACCCCCGGGACTACCAATGAGCAGTTCTTC. It encodes CASSTPGTTNEQFF.

As regards this clone: Other DNA variants within this sample encode the same CDR3. The rearrangement joins TRBV5-6 to TRBJ2-1; perhaps TRBD2 as D (5 bases). The germline gives CDR1 SGHDT, CDR2 YYEEEE. Trimming took off 0 bases at V and 10 bases at J, with 8 bases between the two ends. The length of the CDR3 is 12 residues. The CDR3 protein is CASSLGGGEQFF. The CDR3 DNA is TGTGCCAGCAGCTTGGGAGGAGGCGAGCAGTTCTTC.

The J gene is TRBJ1-2, the V gene TRBV6-5; the match to TRBD1 covers 7 bases. Trimming cost V 5 bases and J 2 bases; bases outside gene matches: 8. This CDR3 region has 15 residues. CDR1 and CDR2 (germline): MNHEY, SVGAGI. The CDR3 nucleotides read TGTGCCAGCAGTCTCGACCCGACAGGGAACTATGGCTACACCTTC. Translating it yields CASSLDPTGNYGYTF.

The rearrangement joins TRBV2 to TRBJ1-5; D is unclear. Germline V gives CDR1 SNHLY, CDR2 FYNNEI. This CDR3 region has 15 residues. V lost 2 bases and J lost 0, with 8 bases in between. The CDR3 loop reads CASSEKGDSNQPQHF. CDR3 in DNA: TGTGCCAGCAGTGAAAAGGGAGATAGCAATCAGCCCCAGCATTTT.

This clone has only a few counts. This CDR3 is also generated by other DNA sequences in the sample. The gene calls are TRBV29-1 and TRBJ2-1, with D possibly being TRBD1 (6 bases). Looked up from germline, CDR1 is SQVTM and CDR2 is ANQGSEA. The CDR3 is made up of 14 amino acids. Trimming shortened V by 7 bases and J by 4 bases, and 17 bases separated the two germline ends. The CDR3 region has the DNA TGCAGCGCTAGGGTCAAGGGGGAATACAATGAGCAGTTCTTC. The encoded protein is CSARVKGEYNEQFF.

The chain has TRBV27 and TRBJ2-3; D is undetermined. V lost 3 bases and J lost 7, with 17 bases in between. Germline V gene data show CDR1 as MNHEY and CDR2 as SMNVEV (reference sequence). This CDR3 region has 15 residues. This CDR3 is CASSFIGPRQYTQYF. In nucleotides, the CDR3 is TGTGCCAGCAGTTTCATAGGGCCTAGGCAGTATACGCAGTATTTT.

The rearrangement joins TRBV14 to TRBJ2-1, with TRBD2 matching over 9 bases. After removal of 4 bases from V and 7 bases from J, the junction contained 8 bases not matched to a gene. CDR1 and CDR2 from the germline V gene are SGHDN and FVKESK. This CDR3 has 15 amino acids. The CDR3 bases are TGTGCCAGCAGCCTTGGGACTAGCTCTAGGAATGAGCAGTTCTTC. Translation gives CASSLGTSSRNEQFF. Supplemented by reference TRBV14 and TRBJ2-1, the full variable domain reads EAGVTQFPSHSVIEKGQTVTLRCDPISGHDNLYWYRRVMGKEIKFLLHFVKESKQDESGMPNNRFLAERTGGTYSTLKVQPAELEDSGVYFCASSLGTSSRNEQFFGPGTRLTVL.

The V call is TRBV5-1, the J call TRBJ2-5; no definite D call. V was shortened by 5 bases and J by 2 bases, with 10 bases between the two germline ends. The CDR3 loop spans 13 amino acids. Germline CDR1 is SGHRS and CDR2 is YFSETQ. This CDR3 is CASRNSLQETQYF. The CDR3 bases are TGCGCCAGCAGGAACAGTTTGCAAGAGACCCAGTACTTC.

This chain connects TRBV29-1 to TRBJ2-1; 9 nucleotides agree with TRBD2. Germline V gene data show CDR1 as SQVTM and CDR2 as ANQGSEA. The CDR3 contains 17 residues. V dropped 0 bases and J dropped 3; count of bases not matched to a gene: 9. The CDR3 nucleotides read TGCAGCGTTGAAGATTTCCAGCGGGGGGTTGACTACAATGAGCAGTTCTTC. This translates into CSVEDFQRGVDYNEQFF.

V is TRBV7-8 and J is TRBJ1-6; D call uncertain. Trimming removed 4 bases at V and 6 bases at J, with 13 bases between. The germline V gene has CDR1 SGHVS and CDR2 FQNEAQ. This CDR3 is 15 amino acids long. This CDR3 is CASSSPGRSNSPLHF. The CDR3, as DNA: TGTGCCAGCAGCTCGCCAGGACGGTCTAATTCACCCCTCCACTTT.

This clone was found a few times. The CDR3 nucleotides are TGTGCCTGGAGTGTAGATGGGACTGAAGCTTTCTTT. Protein product: CAWSVDGTEAFF. V gene TRBV30 combines with J gene TRBJ1-1, with D unresolved. In germline, CDR1 is GTSNPN, CDR2 SVGIG (reference sequence). This CDR3 is built from 12 residues. Between the trimmed V and J ends, which lost 0 bases and 5 bases, there was a span of 7 bases.

There are a few counts of this clone. This chain uses TRBV5-6 with TRBJ2-1; 8 bases map to TRBD1. Germline lookup yields CDR1 SGHDT and CDR2 YYEEEE. The CDR3 is made up of 15 amino acids. V was pared by 4 bases and J by 3 bases, with 6 bases of the junction left unmatched. CDR3 loop: CASSPQGAVYNEQFF. As DNA, the CDR3 is TGTGCCAGCAGCCCCCAGGGGGCCGTCTACAATGAGCAGTTCTTC.

This clone turned up a few times. The chain couples TRBV7-9 to TRBJ2-3; unclear D gene. Trimming cost V 5 bases and J 4 bases, with 13 bases left between them. This CDR3 contains 14 residues. Germline loops: CDR1 SEHNR, CDR2 FQNEAQ (reference sequence). The CDR3, as DNA: TGTGCCAGCAGCCCCTTTGTCTTAGCAGATACGCAGTATTTT. It is translated as CASSPFVLADTQYF. Drawing the rest from reference TRBV7-9 and TRBJ2-3, the complete variable domain is DTGVSQNPRHKITKRGQNVTFRCDPISEHNRLYWYRQTLGQGPEFLTYFQNEAQLEKSRLLSDRFSAERPKGSFSTLEIQRTEQGDSAMYLCASSPFVLADTQYFGPGTRLTVL.

This clone was seen a few times. The V gene is TRBV27, the J gene TRBJ2-1; D call uncertain. Germline V lookup: CDR1 MNHEY, CDR2 SMNVEV (reference sequence). The CDR3 contains 14 residues. Trimming removed 6 bases from V and 8 bases from J, with 17 bases in between. As DNA, the CDR3 is TGTGCCAGCAGCCTATCCATCGACACCGATGAGCAGTTCTTC. This gives the protein CASSLSIDTDEQFF.

The CDR3 coding sequence is TGTGCCAGTAGTATTTCCCTGGACACCTATAATTCACCCCTCCACTTT. This sequence encodes CASSISLDTYNSPLHF. This chain uses TRBV19 with TRBJ1-6, with D maybe TRBD1 (5 bases). The germline CDR1 and CDR2 sequences are LNHDA and SQIVND (reference sequence). This CDR3 has 16 residues. Trimming took off 3 bases at V and 2 bases at J, with 11 bases between the two ends.

The V gene is TRBV6-5, the J gene TRBJ1-2; 7 nucleotides align to TRBD1. The CDR3 has 13 residues. Trimming at V came to 6 bases and at J to 8 bases, leaving 9 bases not matched to a gene. The germline gives CDR1 MNHEY, CDR2 SVGAGI. The CDR3 nucleotides are TGTGCCAGCAGCACAGGGGAGGACAGGGGCTACACCTTC. It translates to CASSTGEDRGYTF.

This clone was recorded a few times. This chain joins TRBV2 and TRBJ2-5; D could derive from TRBD1 or TRBD2 (5 bases each). Trimming removed 6 bases from V and 4 bases from J, with 9 bases in between. The CDR3 sequence is 12 residues long. In germline, CDR1 is SNHLY, CDR2 FYNNEI. CDR3 nucleotides: TGTGCCAGCAGAGGGACGAGAGAGACCCAGTACTTC. It codes for CASRGTRETQYF.

This chain uses TRBV2 with TRBJ2-2; D ambiguous. V was cut by 2 bases and J by 0 bases, with 10 bases left in between. The CDR3 extends over 16 amino acids. Germline values: CDR1 SNHLY, CDR2 FYNNEI. In DNA form, the CDR3 reads TGTGCCAGCAGTGAAATGGGCTTCGCGAACACCGGGGAGCTGTTTTTT. Its translation: CASSEMGFANTGELFF.

This chain uses TRBV13 with TRBJ2-7, with a possible D match to TRBD2 (6 bases). This CDR3 is built from 15 residues. Trimming cost V 6 bases and J 6 bases, with 21 bases left between them. Per the germline V gene, CDR1 is PRHDT and CDR2 is FYEKMQ (reference sequence). The CDR3 region has the DNA TGTGCCAGCAGTAAGGGACTCACCCGATCGGGCGAGCAGTACTTC. It yields the protein CASSKGLTRSGEQYF.

The chain recombines TRBV4-2 with TRBJ1-5; weak D call: TRBD1 (5 bases). The V gene lost 0 bases and the J gene lost 7 bases, with 13 bases spanning the gap. The CDR3 loop spans 15 amino acids. Germline V gives CDR1 LGHNA, CDR2 YNFKEQ. CDR3 DNA: TGTGCCAGCAGCCAAGATCTGGCGGGGCTACAGCCCCAGCATTTT. This translates into CASSQDLAGLQPQHF.